This TCR beta chain was found in a study of OX40 agonist ivuxolimab in advanced cancers. General study findings and limits: The 0.1-3.0 mg/kg partial responders had among the lowest clonal expansion. Clones of CD4+ and CD8+ blood T cells grew by week 6 at doses of 0.1 to 3.0 mg/kg.

Some clones are missing from TCRdb's copy, which holds only in-frame ones; the method was immunoSEQ multiplex PCR. The sample has around 140,000 clones; 90% are singletons. CDR3 length: 15 amino acids. V dropped 5 bases and J dropped 5 bases, with 18 bases sitting between them. The germline V gene has CDR1 MNHNY and CDR2 SVGAGI (reference sequence). This clone was seen just once. As yet, its antigen is unknown. The TCR sequence derives from an adult with an advanced solid tumor such as melanoma, head and neck, liver or kidney cancer. The chain employs TRBV6-6 and TRBJ2-5; perhaps TRBD2 as D (6 bases). The sample here was CD4+ or CD8+ T cells sorted from blood, taken in a trial of the OX40 agonist ivuxolimab. The CDR3 here is CASSPGTLSGETQYF. The CDR3 nucleotides read TGTGCCAGCAGTCCGGGGACTCTCTCCGGGGAGACCCAGTACTTC.